These 6 T cell receptor beta chains were sequenced from one sample in a study of cytomegalovirus exposure and HLA in healthy donors (dated by TCRdb to about 2017). Receptor amplification or capture employed the immunoSEQ multiplex PCR assay. A mixture of 60 forward primers for TCR Vbeta segments and 13 reverse primers for TCR Jbeta segments was used in the multiplex PCR. What TCRdb holds here is the immuneACCESS table cut down to in-frame rearrangements. Part of the clones is not present; checked against another copy, under half of the missing clones reflect an unresolved V gene, and the others are unexplained. The sample has about 140,000 clones on record, over 70% of them singletons. The ten largest clonotypes hold approximately 0.97% of the sample. The material sequenced was PBMCs. The source of these receptors is a man aged 18 to 35 in good health and CMV-seronegative.

This clone came up once. The gene calls are TRBV19 and TRBJ1-3; no firm D call. Trimming pared 5 bases from V and 0 bases from J, leaving 14 bases between. Germline CDR1 is LNHDA and CDR2 is SQIVND (reference sequence). This CDR3 has 16 residues. In nucleotides, the CDR3 is TGTGCCAGTAGTTCCATCGGGGTCAACTCTGGAAACACCATATATTTT. Its translation is CASSSIGVNSGNTIYF.

J is TRBJ1-5 and V is TRBV7-6, with 8 bases fitting TRBD1. V gave up 3 bases and J gave up 1 base; unmatched junction bases: 2. The CDR3 runs to 15 residues. In germline, CDR1 is SGHVS, CDR2 FNYEAQ. The chain's CDR3 is CASSFGQGSNQPQHF. CDR3 DNA sequence: TGTGCCAGCAGCTTCGGACAGGGCAGCAATCAGCCCCAGCATTTT.

Remarks on this clone: The same CDR3 arises from other DNA sequences in this sample as well. This rearrangement joins TRBV6-5 to TRBJ2-1; 7 positions match TRBD2. This CDR3 is 12 amino acids long. Looked up from germline, CDR1 is MNHEY and CDR2 is SVGAGI. Trimming removed 4 bases from V and 7 bases from J; junction bases left unmatched: 1. CDR3 protein: CASSLGGNEQFF. CDR3 sequence (DNA): TGTGCCAGCAGTTTGGGGGGGAATGAGCAGTTCTTC.

The chain employs TRBV4-2 and TRBJ2-3; D unresolved. Per germline, CDR1 LGHNA and CDR2 YNFKEQ. Trimming pared 1 base from V and 3 bases from J, leaving 11 bases between. The CDR3 is 15 residues long. The CDR3 region is CASSQGSLVTDTQYF. As DNA, the CDR3 is TGTGCCAGCAGCCAAGGCTCCTTAGTTACAGATACGCAGTATTTT.

The chain joins TRBV5-1 to TRBJ1-1; 7 positions agree with TRBD1. V was clipped by 5 bases and J by 1 base; unmatched bases: 8. Germline V gives CDR1 SGHRS, CDR2 YFSETQ. The CDR3 is 15 residues long. DNA of the CDR3: TGCGCCAGCAGTTTCACGACAGGGACGAACACTGAAGCTTTCTTT. It codes for CASSFTTGTNTEAFF.

V usage is TRBV5-5 and J usage is TRBJ2-7; the match to TRBD1 covers 9 bases. The CDR3 loop spans 15 amino acids. CDR1 is SGHKS, CDR2 YYEKEE, per germline (reference sequence). Trimming removed 5 bases from V and 3 bases from J; junction bases left unmatched: 9. Here the CDR3 reads CASSFPGQGLYEQYF. CDR3 coding DNA: TGTGCCAGCAGTTTTCCGGGACAGGGTCTCTACGAGCAGTACTTC.